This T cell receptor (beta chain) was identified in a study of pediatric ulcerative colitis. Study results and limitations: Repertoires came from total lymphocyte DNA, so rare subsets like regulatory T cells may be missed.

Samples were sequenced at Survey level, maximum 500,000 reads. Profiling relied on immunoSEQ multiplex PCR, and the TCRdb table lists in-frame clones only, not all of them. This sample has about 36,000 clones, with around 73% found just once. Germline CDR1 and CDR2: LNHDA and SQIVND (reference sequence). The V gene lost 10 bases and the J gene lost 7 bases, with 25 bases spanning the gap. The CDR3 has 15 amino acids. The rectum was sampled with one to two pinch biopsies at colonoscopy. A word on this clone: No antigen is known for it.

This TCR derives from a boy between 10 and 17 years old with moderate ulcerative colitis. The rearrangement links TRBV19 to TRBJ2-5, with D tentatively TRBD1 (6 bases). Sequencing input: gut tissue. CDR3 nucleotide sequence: TGTGCCAAAGTTTATTACAGGGAAGGGCCAAGGACCCAGTACTTC. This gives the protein CAKVYYREGPRTQYF.